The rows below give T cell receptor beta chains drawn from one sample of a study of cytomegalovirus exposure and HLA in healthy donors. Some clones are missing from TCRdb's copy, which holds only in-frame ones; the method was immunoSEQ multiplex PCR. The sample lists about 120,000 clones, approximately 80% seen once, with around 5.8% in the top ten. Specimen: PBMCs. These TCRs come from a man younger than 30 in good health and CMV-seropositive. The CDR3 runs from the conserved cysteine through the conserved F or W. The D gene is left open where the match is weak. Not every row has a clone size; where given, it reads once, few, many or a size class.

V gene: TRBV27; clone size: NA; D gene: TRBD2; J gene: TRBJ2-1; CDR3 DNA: TGTGCCAGCAGTTTAGCGGGAGGGTTAATACACAATGAGCAGTTCTTC; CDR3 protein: CASSLAGGLIHNEQFF
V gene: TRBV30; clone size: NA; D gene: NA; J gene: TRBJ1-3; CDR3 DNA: TGTGCCTGGAGGAAAAGGGGATCTGGAAACACCATATATTTT; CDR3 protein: CAWRKRGSGNTIYF
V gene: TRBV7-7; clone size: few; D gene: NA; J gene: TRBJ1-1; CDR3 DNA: TGTGCTAGCAGCCACGGACTGGGCACTGAAGCTTTCTTT; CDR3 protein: CASSHGLGTEAFF
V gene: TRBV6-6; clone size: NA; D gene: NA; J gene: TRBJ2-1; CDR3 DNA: TGTGCCAGCAGGTGGGGGGATAAGGGTACTATCAATGAGCAGTTCTTC; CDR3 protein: CASRWGDKGTINEQFF
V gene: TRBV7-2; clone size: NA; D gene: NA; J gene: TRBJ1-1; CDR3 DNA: TGTGCCAGCAGCTTAGCGTCACTGCACCCCGATGAAGCTTTCTTT; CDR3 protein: CASSLASLHPDEAFF
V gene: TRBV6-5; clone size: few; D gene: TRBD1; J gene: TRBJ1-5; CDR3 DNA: TGTGCCAGCAGCACCGGGACAGGGTTAAAACAGCCCCAGCATTTT; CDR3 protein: CASSTGTGLKQPQHF
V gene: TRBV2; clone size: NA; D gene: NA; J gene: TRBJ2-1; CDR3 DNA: TGTGCCAGCAGTGAAATGGTAGGGGGTCGGCAGTTCTTC; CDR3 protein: CASSEMVGGRQFF
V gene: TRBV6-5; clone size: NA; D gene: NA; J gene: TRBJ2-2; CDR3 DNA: TGTGCCAGCAGTTTCCACAGGGAAACTGGCACCGGGGAGCTGTTTTTT; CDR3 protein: CASSFHRETGTGELFF
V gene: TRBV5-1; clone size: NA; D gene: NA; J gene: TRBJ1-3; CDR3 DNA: TGCGCCAGCAGCTCCTTAACCGGGGTCGGCACCATATATTTT; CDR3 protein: CASSSLTGVGTIYF
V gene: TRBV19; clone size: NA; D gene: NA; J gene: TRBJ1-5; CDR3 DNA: TGTGCTAGCACGACAGTCTATAGCAATCAGCCCCAGCATTTT; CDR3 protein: CASTTVYSNQPQHF
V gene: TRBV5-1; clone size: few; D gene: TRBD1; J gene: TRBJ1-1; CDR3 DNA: TGCGCCAGCAGCTTAATTGACAGGGGTTCTGAAGCTTTCTTT; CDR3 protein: CASSLIDRGSEAFF
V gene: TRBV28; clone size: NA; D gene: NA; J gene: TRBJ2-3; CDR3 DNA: TGTGCCAGCAGTTTTCAAGGGGGGGCCGGGACAGATACGCAGTATTTT; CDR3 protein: CASSFQGGAGTDTQYF
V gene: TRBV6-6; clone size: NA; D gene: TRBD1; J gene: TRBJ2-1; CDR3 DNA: TGTGCCAGCAGTTACTCAGACAGGGGCCGGCAGTTCTTC; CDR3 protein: CASSYSDRGRQFF
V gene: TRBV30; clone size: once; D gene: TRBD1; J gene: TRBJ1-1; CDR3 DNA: TGTGCCTGGAGTGTACAGGGGGGAGGTACTGAAGCTTTCTTT; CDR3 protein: CAWSVQGGGTEAFF
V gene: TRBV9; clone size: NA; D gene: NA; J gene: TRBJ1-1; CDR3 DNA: TGTGCCAGCAGCCCTAACGTAGGGAGGACTGAAGCTTTCTTT; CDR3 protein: CASSPNVGRTEAFF
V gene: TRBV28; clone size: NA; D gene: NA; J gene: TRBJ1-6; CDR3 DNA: TGTGCCACCAGAAAAGGACAAGGTATAGGTCCCCTCCACTTT; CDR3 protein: CATRKGQGIGPLHF
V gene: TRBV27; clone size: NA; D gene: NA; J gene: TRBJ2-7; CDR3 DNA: TGTGCCAGCAGTTCCGGTCTGGAGCAGTACTTC; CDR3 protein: CASSSGLEQYF
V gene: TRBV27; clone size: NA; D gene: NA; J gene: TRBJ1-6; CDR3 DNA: TGTGCCAGCGGGATTTTCCGTGGACAGTATAATTCACCCCTCCACTTT; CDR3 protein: CASGIFRGQYNSPLHF
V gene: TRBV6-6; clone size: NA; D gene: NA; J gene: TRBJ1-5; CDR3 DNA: TGTGCCAGCAGTTTTTCGAGCAATCAGCCCCAGCATTTT; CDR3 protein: CASSFSSNQPQHF
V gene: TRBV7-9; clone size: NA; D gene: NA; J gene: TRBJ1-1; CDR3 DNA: TGTGCCAGCACCTATGGCACTGAAGCTTTCTTT; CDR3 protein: CASTYGTEAFF
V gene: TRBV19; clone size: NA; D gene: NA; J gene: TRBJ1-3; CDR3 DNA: TGTGCCAGTAGTATCAATCGGAGGTTCTCTGGAAACACCATATATTTT; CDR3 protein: CASSINRRFSGNTIYF
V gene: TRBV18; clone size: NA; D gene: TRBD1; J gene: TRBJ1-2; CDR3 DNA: TGTGCCAGCTCGGGGCAACAGGGGAACCTCTGGGGCTACACCTTC; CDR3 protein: CASSGQQGNLWGYTF
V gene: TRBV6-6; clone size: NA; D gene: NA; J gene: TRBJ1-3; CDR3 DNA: TGTGCCGGCACACCAGGGGATGGAAACACCATATATTTT; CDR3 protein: CAGTPGDGNTIYF
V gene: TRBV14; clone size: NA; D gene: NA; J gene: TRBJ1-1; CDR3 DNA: TGTGCCAGCAGCCTGATCGTTCCGCGAGGGACTGAAGCTTTCTTT; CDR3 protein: CASSLIVPRGTEAFF
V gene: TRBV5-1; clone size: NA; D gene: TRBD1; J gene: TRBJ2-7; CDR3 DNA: TGCGCCAGCAGCCATCCGGGACAGACCTACGAGCAGTACTTC; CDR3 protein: CASSHPGQTYEQYF
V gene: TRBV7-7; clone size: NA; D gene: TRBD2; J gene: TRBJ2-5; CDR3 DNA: TGTGCTAGCAGCTTAGTAAATGGGCTAGCGGGCCAAGAGACCCAGTACTTC; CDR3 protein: CASSLVNGLAGQETQYF
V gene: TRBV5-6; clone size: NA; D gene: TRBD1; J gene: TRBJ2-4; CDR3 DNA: TGTGCCAGCAGGAAGACAGGGGCCGGAGCCAAAAACATTCAGTACTTC; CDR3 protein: CASRKTGAGAKNIQYF
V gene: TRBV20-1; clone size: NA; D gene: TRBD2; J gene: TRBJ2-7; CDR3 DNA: TGCAGTGCTAGAGCGTCCCCTAGCGGGTACTTC; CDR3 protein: CSARASPSGYF
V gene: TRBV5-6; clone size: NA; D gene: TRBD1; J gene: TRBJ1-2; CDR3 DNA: TGTGCCAGCAGCTTGGCTGCGACAGGGTCTTTTAGTGGCTACACCTTC; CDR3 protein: CASSLAATGSFSGYTF
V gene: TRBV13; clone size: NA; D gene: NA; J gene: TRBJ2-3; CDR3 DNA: TGTGCCAGCAGCTTAGTAACAGGACGCACAGATACGCAGTATTTT; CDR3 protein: CASSLVTGRTDTQYF
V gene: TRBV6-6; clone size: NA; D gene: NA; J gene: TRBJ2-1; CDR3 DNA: TGTGCCAGCAGTTACTCGGGACAAGTTCCGATCTTC; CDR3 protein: CASSYSGQVPIF
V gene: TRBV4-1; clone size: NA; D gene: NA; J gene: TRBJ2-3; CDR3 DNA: TGCGCCAGCAGCCAAGGGAGCGTAACAGATACGCAGTATTTT; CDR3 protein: CASSQGSVTDTQYF
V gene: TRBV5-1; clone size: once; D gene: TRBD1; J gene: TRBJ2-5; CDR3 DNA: TGCGCCAGCAGAGGAGGGACAGGGGGCTTTTCTAGCGGGGGAAGGACCCAGTACTTC; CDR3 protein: CASRGGTGGFSSGGRTQYF
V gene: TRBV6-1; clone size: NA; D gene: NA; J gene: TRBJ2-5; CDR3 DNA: TGTGCCAGCTTCCGAGAGACCCAGTACTTC; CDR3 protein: CASFRETQYF
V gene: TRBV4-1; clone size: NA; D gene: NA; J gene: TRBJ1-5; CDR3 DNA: TGCGCCAGCAGCCCTGCCGGAATCGGACAGCTCAATCAGCCCCAGCATTTT; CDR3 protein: CASSPAGIGQLNQPQHF
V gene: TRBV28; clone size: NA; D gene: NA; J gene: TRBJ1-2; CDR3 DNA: TGTGCCAGCACTACCCACTCGGGGTATGGCTACACCTTC; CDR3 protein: CASTTHSGYGYTF
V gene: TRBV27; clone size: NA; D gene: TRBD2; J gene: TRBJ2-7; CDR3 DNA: TGTGCCAGCAGTTTAAGGACTAGCGGGAGAATCATCTACGAGCAGTACTTC; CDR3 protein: CASSLRTSGRIIYEQYF
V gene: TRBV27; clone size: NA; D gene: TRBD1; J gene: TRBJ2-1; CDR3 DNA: TGTGCCAGCAGTTTATCGGGCCAGGGGGCCTCCTACAATGAGCAGTTCTTC; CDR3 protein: CASSLSGQGASYNEQFF
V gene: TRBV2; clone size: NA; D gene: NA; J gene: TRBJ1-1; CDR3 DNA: TGTGCCAGCAGCTTACAGAACACTGAAGCTTTCTTT; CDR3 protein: CASSLQNTEAFF
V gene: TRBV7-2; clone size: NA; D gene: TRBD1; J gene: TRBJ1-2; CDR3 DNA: TGTGCCAGCAGCTTAGGGACAGGCAGAGGTGGCTACACCTTC; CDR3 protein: CASSLGTGRGGYTF
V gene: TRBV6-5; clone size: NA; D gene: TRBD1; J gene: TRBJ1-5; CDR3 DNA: TGTGCCAGCGGGTCTGGGCAGGGGGCAAGTCAGCCCCAGCATTTT; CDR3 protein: CASGSGQGASQPQHF
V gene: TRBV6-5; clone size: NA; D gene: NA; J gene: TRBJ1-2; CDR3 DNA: TGTGCCAGCAGTTACTCGCGGGGACCCAACTATGGCTACACCTTC; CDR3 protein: CASSYSRGPNYGYTF
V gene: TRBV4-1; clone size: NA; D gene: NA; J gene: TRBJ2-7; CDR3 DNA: TGCGCCAGCAGCCAAAGTTTGGCAGGGTCCTCCTACGAGCAGTACTTC; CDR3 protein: CASSQSLAGSSYEQYF
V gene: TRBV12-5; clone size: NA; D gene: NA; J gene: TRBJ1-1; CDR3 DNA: TGTGCTAGTGGTTTGATGGGGAGCTCTGAAGCTTTCTTT; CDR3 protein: CASGLMGSSEAFF
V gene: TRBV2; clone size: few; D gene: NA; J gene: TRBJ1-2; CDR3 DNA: TGTGCCACCGCCCGTCGCGAGTCTAACTATGGCTACACCTTC; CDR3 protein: CATARRESNYGYTF
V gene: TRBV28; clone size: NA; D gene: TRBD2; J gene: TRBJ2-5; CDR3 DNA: TGTGCCAGCAGTTTAAGCACTAGCGGGGTAACTGAAGAGACCCAGTACTTC; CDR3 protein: CASSLSTSGVTEETQYF
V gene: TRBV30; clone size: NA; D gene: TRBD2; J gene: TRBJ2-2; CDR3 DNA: TGTGCCTGGAGTGTTGTTGCGGGAGTCCCCGGGGAGCTGTTTTTT; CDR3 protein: CAWSVVAGVPGELFF
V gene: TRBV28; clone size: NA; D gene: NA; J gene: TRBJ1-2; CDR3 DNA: TGTGCCAGCGTGGTTCAGGGAAACTATGGCTACACCTTC; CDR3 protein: CASVVQGNYGYTF
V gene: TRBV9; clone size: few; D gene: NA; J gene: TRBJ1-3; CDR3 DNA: TGTGCCAGCAGCGTCGCTTCAGGCTCTGGAAACACCATATATTTT; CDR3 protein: CASSVASGSGNTIYF
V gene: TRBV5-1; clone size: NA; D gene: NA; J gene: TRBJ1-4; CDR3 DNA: TGCGCCAGCAGCTCCCACACCGCAACTAATGAAAAACTGTTTTTT; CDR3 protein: CASSSHTATNEKLFF
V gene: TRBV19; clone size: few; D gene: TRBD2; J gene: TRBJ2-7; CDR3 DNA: TGTGCCAGTAGTACGAGCGGGGGGACCTACGAGCAGTACTTC; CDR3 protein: CASSTSGGTYEQYF
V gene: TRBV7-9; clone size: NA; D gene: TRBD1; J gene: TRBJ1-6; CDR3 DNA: TGTGCCAGCAGCTTAGTGGGACAGGGTGCGTTTAATTCACCCCTCCACTTT; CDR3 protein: CASSLVGQGAFNSPLHF
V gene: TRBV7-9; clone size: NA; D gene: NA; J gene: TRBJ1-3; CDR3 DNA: TGTGCCAGCAGCTTACGGGACACTGGAAACACCATATATTTT; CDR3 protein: CASSLRDTGNTIYF
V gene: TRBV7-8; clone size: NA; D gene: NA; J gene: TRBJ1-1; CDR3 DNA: TGTGCCAGCAGCTTAAATAATCCCCCAGGGGTCGGCGCTTTCTTT; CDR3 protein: CASSLNNPPGVGAFF
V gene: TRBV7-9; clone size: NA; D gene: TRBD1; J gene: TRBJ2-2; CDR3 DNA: TGTGCCAGCAGCGGGACAGGGACGAACACCGGGGAGCTGTTTTTT; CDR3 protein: CASSGTGTNTGELFF
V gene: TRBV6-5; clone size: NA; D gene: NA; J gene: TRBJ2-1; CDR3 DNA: TGTGCCAGCAGCCGGACGGGACATGGGGAGCAGTTCTTC; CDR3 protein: CASSRTGHGEQFF